These 32 T cell receptor beta chains came from one sample sequenced in a study of shared clonotypes between healthy human individuals. TCRdb's table, derived via immunoSEQ multiplex PCR, lists solely in-frame clones and lacks some. The sample carries about 470,000 clones, 70% to 80% recorded once. What was sequenced was PBMCs. The receptor source for this set is a woman between 40 and 50 years old in good health. Some clones in this sample may be carry-over from other donors' samples.

The chain carries TRBV2 and TRBJ1-2, with D possibly matching TRBD1 (6 bases). Germline CDR1 is SNHLY and CDR2 is FYNNEI. V shed 4 bases and J shed 1 base, with 7 bases lying between them. The CDR3 has 13 amino acids. CDR3 coding DNA: TGTGCCAGCAGTGGGGACATTAACTATGGCTACACCTTC. Amino acid sequence: CASSGDINYGYTF. Full variable domain (rest looked up from reference TRBV2 and TRBJ1-2): EPEVTQTPSHQVTQMGQEVILRCVPISNHLYFYWYRQILGQKVEFLVSFYNNEISEKSEIFDDQFSVERPDGSNFTLKIRSTKLEDSAMYFCASSGDINYGYTFGSGTRLTVV.

This clone was counted a single time. The gene calls are TRBV6-4 and TRBJ2-1, with D perhaps TRBD2 (6 bases). The CDR3 is made up of 14 amino acids. Germline lookup yields CDR1 MRHNA and CDR2 SNTAGT. Trimming took 6 bases from V and 6 from J, leaving 15 bases between them. Written as DNA, the CDR3 is TGTGCCAGCAGCGACGACGTCGGGGGCAATGAGCAGTTCTTC. It is translated as CASSDDVGGNEQFF.

The rearrangement joins TRBV11-1 to TRBJ2-7, with 14 positions matching TRBD2. This CDR3 contains 17 residues. CDR1 and CDR2 from the germline V gene are SGHAT and FQDESV (reference sequence). J gave up 3 bases and V 5 bases, and 9 bases lay outside the gene matches. CDR3 residues: CASSAAPGLAGDYEQYF. The CDR3 coding sequence is TGTGCCAGCAGCGCTGCTCCGGGACTAGCGGGAGACTACGAGCAGTACTTC.

This clone was seen a few times. This sequence joins TRBV2 and TRBJ2-3; D is uncertain. Trimming stripped 7 bases from V and 5 bases from J, with 10 bases between. Germline-derived CDR1 and CDR2 are SNHLY and FYNNEI. The CDR3 contains 12 residues. The CDR3 loop is CASTAPRDTQYF. Written as DNA, the CDR3 is TGTGCCAGCACGGCGCCTCGAGATACGCAGTATTTT.

The gene calls are TRBV5-1 and TRBJ2-7; D call uncertain. Deletions cut 0 bases from V and 3 bases from J, with 7 bases between. The CDR3 extends over 13 amino acids. CDR1 and CDR2 (germline): SGHRS, YFSETQ. The CDR3 region is CASSLDISYEQYF. CDR3 nucleotides: TGCGCCAGCAGCTTGGACATCAGCTACGAGCAGTACTTC. The full variable domain, its missing parts supplied by reference TRBV5-1 and TRBJ2-7, is KAGVTQTPRYLIKTRGQQVTLSCSPISGHRSVSWYQQTPGQGLQFLFEYFSETQRNKGNFPGRFSGRQFSNSRSEMNVSTLELGDSALYLCASSLDISYEQYFGPGTRLTVT.

This sequence joins TRBV18 and TRBJ2-6, with a possible D match to TRBD1 (6 bases). The CDR3 is 16 residues long. V was pared by 3 bases and J by 2 bases, with 11 bases between. CDR1 and CDR2 (germline): KGHSH, LQKENI. DNA of the CDR3: TGTGCCAGCTCACCGCAAACAGGGACTGGGGCCAACGTCCTGACTTTC. Protein: CASSPQTGTGANVLTF.

This sequence joins TRBV7-3 and TRBJ2-1; 9 positions agree with TRBD2. Germline CDR1 SGHTA, CDR2 FQGTGA. J gave up 9 bases and V 5 bases, and 5 bases lay outside the gene matches. The CDR3 length is 13 residues. CDR3 coding DNA: TGTGCCAGCAGCCCCTCACTAGCGGGTGAGCAGTTCTTC. Amino acids: CASSPSLAGEQFF.

The rearrangement joins TRBV19 to TRBJ1-2; TRBD1 matches at 9 bases. Germline CDR1 is LNHDA and CDR2 is SQIVND (reference sequence). The CDR3 has 12 amino acids. V gave up 10 bases and J gave up 7 bases; unmatched junction bases: 7. The CDR3 is CATGRTGVGYTF. In DNA, the CDR3 is TGTGCCACGGGGAGGACAGGGGTTGGCTACACCTTC.

The CDR3 DNA follows: TGTGCCAGCAGACCGGGGAGGGAAGAGACCCAGTACTTC. Translated, it gives CASRPGREETQYF. This chain joins TRBV7-8 and TRBJ2-5; 7 bases align to TRBD2. The CDR3 runs to 13 residues. V gave up 6 bases and J gave up 3 bases; unmatched junction bases: 4. In germline, CDR1 is SGHVS, CDR2 FQNEAQ.

The V call is TRBV2, the J call TRBJ2-3; 12 bases map to TRBD2. This CDR3 is 12 amino acids long. Trimming at V came to 10 bases and at J to 11 bases, leaving 7 bases not matched to a gene. Germline V lookup: CDR1 SNHLY, CDR2 FYNNEI. CDR3 coding DNA: TGTGCCACGACTAGCGGGAGATATAGGCAGTATTTT. Residues: CATTSGRYRQYF.

The chain uses TRBV18 and TRBJ2-5; 7 bases agree with TRBD2. V lost 3 bases, J lost 4 bases, and 5 bases stayed unmatched. The germline V gene has CDR1 KGHSH and CDR2 LQKENI. This CDR3 contains 14 residues. CDR3 sequence: CASSPAVAGETQYF. The CDR3 DNA sequence: TGTGCCAGCTCACCGGCTGTAGCGGGAGAGACCCAGTACTTC.

The chain combines TRBV7-6 with TRBJ2-3; D is perhaps TRBD2 (6 bases). The CDR3 consists of 15 residues. From germline, CDR1 is SGHVS and CDR2 FNYEAQ. V lost 1 base to trimming and J lost 2 bases, with 10 bases between them. Here the CDR3 reads CASSLEAGLTDTQYF. DNA for the CDR3: TGTGCCAGCAGCTTAGAGGCGGGACTCACAGATACGCAGTATTTT.

The chain has TRBV27 and TRBJ2-2; 11 bases are shared with TRBD1. Germline CDR1 MNHEY, CDR2 SMNVEV (reference sequence). The ends lost 6 bases at V and 3 bases at J; junction bases unmatched: 18. This CDR3 is built from 20 residues. The CDR3 region has the DNA TGTGCCAGCAGACCACACCTGGACAGGGGGCTGGGTATAGACACCGGGGAGCTGTTTTTT. Its translation is CASRPHLDRGLGIDTGELFF.

The chain recombines TRBV7-8 with TRBJ2-2; 10 bases align to TRBD1. This CDR3 region has 17 residues. The V segment lost 2 bases and the J segment 7 bases; nucleotides outside the gene matches: 10. CDR1 is SGHVS and CDR2 is FQNEAQ in the germline V gene. CDR3 in amino acids: CASSLIGRQGANGELFF. The DNA for the CDR3 is TGTGCCAGCAGCTTAATTGGTCGACAGGGGGCGAACGGGGAGCTGTTTTTT.

This clone was picked up a small number of times. V gene TRBV4-1 combines with J gene TRBJ2-3, with 10 positions matching TRBD2. The CDR3 sequence is 17 residues long. CDR1 and CDR2 from the germline V gene are MGHRA and YSYEKL. Trimming cost V 4 bases and J 3 bases; bases outside gene matches: 10. The CDR3 DNA follows: TGCGCCAGCAGCCCACGGGCTAGCGGGAGTTCGACAGATACGCAGTATTTT. Translated, it gives CASSPRASGSSTDTQYF.

V usage is TRBV5-5 and J usage is TRBJ1-4; 10 nucleotides line up with TRBD1. With V trimmed by 4 bases and J by 8 bases, 8 bases remained unmatched. CDR1 and CDR2 (germline): SGHKS, YYEKEE (reference sequence). The CDR3 is made up of 15 amino acids. As DNA, the CDR3 is TGTGCCAGCAGCCAAATTCCGGGACAGGGGGAAAAACTGTTTTTT. Amino acid sequence: CASSQIPGQGEKLFF.

The rearrangement uses TRBV9 and TRBJ2-7; 7 nucleotides match TRBD2. Germline values: CDR1 SGDLS, CDR2 YYNGEE. V lost 3 bases and J lost 6; bases outside the gene matches: 9. The CDR3 is 14 amino acids. CDR3 DNA sequence: TGTGCCAGCAGCGGAGGACTAGGAACTTTCGAGCAGTACTTC. Amino acids: CASSGGLGTFEQYF.

The CDR3 loop reads CASSVTAGNLYEQYF. CDR3 in DNA: TGTGCCAGCAGCGTCACAGCAGGGAACCTCTACGAGCAGTACTTC. This sequence joins TRBV9 and TRBJ2-7; perhaps TRBD1 as D (5 bases). The CDR3 spans 15 residues. V gave up 2 bases and J gave up 3 bases, with 15 bases separating them. Looked up from germline, CDR1 is SGDLS and CDR2 is YYNGEE. The entire variable domain, with the rest obtained from reference TRBV9 and TRBJ2-7, is as follows: DSGVTQTPKHLITATGQRVTLRCSPRSGDLSVYWYQQSLDQGLQFLIQYYNGEERAKGNILERFSAQQFPDLHSELNLSSLELGDSALYFCASSVTAGNLYEQYFGPGTRLTVT.

About this clone itself: Additional DNA sequences in this sample encode the identical CDR3. The chain carries TRBV30 and TRBJ2-5; D unclear. This CDR3 spans 10 amino acids. The germline V and J ends were trimmed by 2 bases and 5 bases, with 3 bases remaining between them. The germline CDR1 and CDR2 sequences are GTSNPN and SVGIG (reference sequence). The CDR3 protein is CAWSRETQYF. DNA of the CDR3: TGTGCCTGGAGTCGGGAGACCCAGTACTTC.

J is TRBJ2-1 and V is TRBV30, with TRBD1 as a possible D gene (5 bases). This CDR3 is 15 amino acids long. Germline-derived CDR1 and CDR2 are GTSNPN and SVGIG (reference sequence). The V and J ends lost 3 bases and 12 bases respectively, with 24 bases between them. The CDR3 region is CAWSLETNWGPGQFF. In nucleotides, the CDR3 is TGTGCCTGGAGCCTCGAGACAAACTGGGGCCCAGGGCAGTTCTTC.

This clone showed up just a few times. At the DNA level, this CDR3 is encoded by other sequences in the same sample as well. This chain uses TRBV28 with TRBJ1-5, with a weak D call TRBD1 (6 bases). The germline V gene encodes CDR1 MDHEN and CDR2 SYDVKM. Trimming left V 5 bases short and J 6 bases short, with 8 bases between. The CDR3 has 12 residues. The CDR3 DNA is TGTGCCAGCAGTATCAGGGGTCAGCCCCAGCATTTT. Translating it yields CASSIRGQPQHF.

CDR3 in DNA: TGTGCCTGGAGTGTGGGGGTTTCGTCGGTTGGCTACACCTTC. Amino acids: CAWSVGVSSVGYTF. The chain employs TRBV30 and TRBJ1-2; a weak D match, TRBD1 (5 bases). The V gene lost 0 bases and the J gene lost 7 bases, with 15 bases spanning the gap. This CDR3 has 14 amino acids. Germline V CDR1 and CDR2: GTSNPN, SVGIG (reference sequence).

V gene TRBV7-2 combines with J gene TRBJ1-4; D is undetermined. Germline assignment: CDR1 SGHTA and CDR2 FQGNSA. The CDR3 totals 16 residues. V lost 5 bases to trimming and J lost 3 bases, with 16 bases between them. The CDR3 sequence: CASSARGRVANEKLFF. In DNA, the CDR3 is TGTGCCAGCAGCGCCCGAGGGAGGGTCGCTAATGAAAAACTGTTTTTT.

This chain uses TRBV18 with TRBJ2-5; D not certain. Germline CDR1 and CDR2: KGHSH and LQKENI. The CDR3 length is 13 residues. Trimming shortened V by 5 bases and J by 5 bases, and 12 bases separated the two germline ends. CDR3 in DNA: TGTGCCAGCTCAAAGCCGGGTGGGGAGACCCAGTACTTC. Its translation is CASSKPGGETQYF.

V usage is TRBV7-6 and J usage is TRBJ1-4; tentatively, D is TRBD1 (6 bases). This CDR3 is 14 amino acids long. Trimming cost V 3 bases and J 10 bases, with 15 bases left between them. The germline CDR1 and CDR2 sequences are SGHVS and FNYEAQ. Here the CDR3 reads CASSFSGTTGKLFF. CDR3 sequence (DNA): TGTGCCAGCAGCTTCTCCGGGACAACCGGAAAACTGTTTTTT. The whole variable domain, filled in from reference TRBV7-6 and TRBJ1-4, reads GAGVSQSPRYKVTKRGQDVALRCDPISGHVSLYWYRQALGQGPEFLTYFNYEAQQDKSGLPNDRFSAERPEGSISTLTIQRTEQRDSAMYRCASSFSGTTGKLFFGSGTQLSVL.

Turning to this clone: Other DNA sequences within the sample encode an identical CDR3. The gene calls are TRBV11-2 and TRBJ2-7; 7 bases align to TRBD2. The CDR3 length is 16 residues. Germline CDR1 SGHAT, CDR2 FQNNGV. Trimming took 0 bases from V and 0 from J; bases not matched to a gene: 5. Here the CDR3 DNA reads TGTGCCAGCAGCTTAGAGGCTAGCGGACGCTCCTACGAGCAGTACTTC. Amino acids: CASSLEASGRSYEQYF.

This clone was counted ten times or more. This sample includes further DNA sequences coding for the same CDR3. The V and J genes are TRBV4-2 and TRBJ2-1; 12 positions agree with TRBD2. CDR3 length equals 16 residues. Germline V gives CDR1 LGHNA, CDR2 YNFKEQ. The J segment lost 2 bases and the V segment lost 2 bases, leaving 1 base of the junction unmatched. Here the CDR3 DNA reads TGTGCCAGCAGCCAACTAGCGGGAGGGACCTACAATGAGCAGTTCTTC. Its protein product is CASSQLAGGTYNEQFF.

The chain carries TRBV6-6 and TRBJ1-1; D unresolved. The CDR3 runs 12 residues. The V gene's germline CDR1 is MNHNY and CDR2 SVGAGI (reference sequence). The V end lost 6 bases, the J end lost 3 bases, and 8 bases lay between the germline ends. CDR3 sequence reads: CASSPHDTEAFF. CDR3 DNA sequence: TGTGCCAGCAGCCCCCACGACACTGAAGCTTTCTTT.

V and J are TRBV15 and TRBJ1-4; D is ambiguous. The CDR3 is 14 amino acids. V was clipped by 0 bases and J by 5 bases, with 7 bases between them. Germline V gene data show CDR1 as LNHNV and CDR2 as YYDKDF (reference sequence). CDR3 DNA: TGTGCCACCAGCAGAGATAACGGAAATGAAAAACTGTTTTTT. It is translated as CATSRDNGNEKLFF.

The chain links TRBV18 to TRBJ1-1, with D hard to call. Germline V CDR1 and CDR2: KGHSH, LQKENI. With 1 base removed from V and 1 base from J, the gap between germline ends came to 7 bases. The CDR3 runs to 14 residues. CDR3 residues: CASSPRYENTEAFF. DNA for the CDR3: TGTGCCAGCTCACCACGTTATGAGAACACTGAAGCTTTCTTT.

V usage is TRBV7-2 and J usage is TRBJ2-7; possible D gene TRBD2, 6 bases. This CDR3 is 14 amino acids long. The V gene's germline CDR1 is SGHTA and CDR2 FQGNSA. Trimming removed 3 bases from V and 0 bases from J, with 9 bases in between. The CDR3 loop reads CASSFGGISYEQYF. In DNA, the CDR3 is TGTGCCAGCAGCTTTGGCGGGATCTCCTACGAGCAGTACTTC.

This sequence joins TRBV27 and TRBJ2-3; D possibly corresponds to TRBD2 (5 bases). The length of the CDR3 is 17 residues. V was clipped by 5 bases and J by 4 bases, with 22 bases between them. Germline CDR1 reads MNHEY; CDR2 reads SMNVEV (reference sequence). The DNA for the CDR3 is TGTGCCAGCAGTCGGACTGCCTCCCCCCGTATGTCAGATACGCAGTATTTT. It is translated as CASSRTASPRMSDTQYF.